The T cell receptor (beta chain) described here comes from a study of T cells after yellow fever vaccination (dated by TCRdb to between 2019 and 2020). General notes on the study: Libraries from fractions with low cell numbers were prepared with the SMART-Seq v4 Ultra Low Input RNA kit. To track T-cell clones before and after primary and booster YFV17D yellow fever vaccination, bulk TCR alpha and beta repertoires were sequenced longitudinally. The cohort comprised two healthy male donors, one aged 18 to 30 and one aged 30 to 40 years. Blood was drawn at multiple timepoints before and after primary and secondary immunization, with bulk PBMC replicates and cell subsets isolated. What the study reported, not specific to this receptor: After the booster, most of the clones that had expanded following primary vaccination were detected again (just under 97% of CD4 and around 88% of CD8), which suggests that memory was broadly maintained. Because the study included only a couple of donors, the extent to which the findings can be generalized is limited. The secondary T-cell response was weaker than the primary response but faster, peaking on day 5 instead of day 15. Computational filtering was needed because FACS-sorted repertoires could contain abundant contaminating clonotypes from the bulk population. A small fraction of clonotypes appeared in both the CD4 and CD8 compartments, likely as a result of convergent recombination.

This sample's treatment or condition label indicates: live attenuated yellow fever vaccine strain. A standard Ficoll-Paque protocol was used to isolate PBMCs from peripheral blood. Epitope-specific CD8 T cells were sorted with a dextramer loaded with the yellow fever NS4B epitope peptide, and anti-CD3 and anti-CD8 staining was applied. TriZol was used to extract RNA from bulk PBMCs, from CD4 and CD8 fractions, and from dextramer-positive and dextramer-negative fractions. TCR cDNA was made using 5'RACE template switching, a step that added a universal primer site and unique molecular identifiers. Priming for cDNA synthesis came from both the TCR alpha and TCR beta constant segments. Two PCR steps were used to amplify libraries, with sample barcodes and sequencing adapters being added in the second step. Libraries were sequenced on Illumina HiSeq 2500 (2x100 bp) or NovaSeq (2x150 bp). Concerning the study's data processing: MIGEC handled demultiplexing of reads and collapsing into UMI consensus sequences, while MiXCR performed V(D)J alignment. Clonotypes responding to the vaccine were identified with edgeR on replicate PBMC samples, with the criteria of FDR below 0.01 and a log2 fold change above 5 up to day 15. Each bulk clonotype was labeled CD4 or CD8 based on which sequenced repertoire, CD4 or CD8, contained the clonotype at higher abundance. Clonotypes enriched at least 10-fold in dextramer-positive versus dextramer-negative fractions were classed as NS4B-specific, and CD4-biased clonotypes were left out. Clones were called with MiXCR by TCRdb after fastp trimmed the public reads at Q25, and only in-frame beta chains were retained. Identical CDR3 protein sequences are pooled into one entry, listed with their most common genes and DNA. TCRdb's processing, not the authors' own work, is the source of the V and J calls. The sample has 65,000 to 90,000 distinct CDR3 sequences on record, less than 15% of them singletons. In total, the top ten clones hold about 26% of the sample.

Points on this clonotype: The record has no base qualities; no much larger clone is one base away.

The clonotype comes from a man younger than 35 who received the YFV17D yellow fever vaccine. Sequences were derived from CD8+ T cells not binding an NS4B(214-222) dextramer, sorted from PBMCs, sampled roughly 20 days after the first yellow fever vaccination. What the cell subset or site label conveys for this sample: NS4B epitope dextramer-negative CD8 T cells.

The nucleotides read TGTGCCAGCAGTGAAGCGGAGTGGGCCGGGGAGCTGTTTTTT. Translated, this gives CASSEAEWAGELFF. The rearrangement joined TRBV6-1 to TRBJ2-2; the D gene lacks a confident call. CDR1 and CDR2 were assigned from the germline V gene as MNHNS and SASEGT. The CDR3 holds 14 amino acids from the cysteine to the phenylalanine. Only the CDR3 portion is preserved as DNA: 42 bases, with reading frame beginning at the first base. The trim is 0 bases for V and 6 bases for J, with a gap of 8 bases between the germline ends.